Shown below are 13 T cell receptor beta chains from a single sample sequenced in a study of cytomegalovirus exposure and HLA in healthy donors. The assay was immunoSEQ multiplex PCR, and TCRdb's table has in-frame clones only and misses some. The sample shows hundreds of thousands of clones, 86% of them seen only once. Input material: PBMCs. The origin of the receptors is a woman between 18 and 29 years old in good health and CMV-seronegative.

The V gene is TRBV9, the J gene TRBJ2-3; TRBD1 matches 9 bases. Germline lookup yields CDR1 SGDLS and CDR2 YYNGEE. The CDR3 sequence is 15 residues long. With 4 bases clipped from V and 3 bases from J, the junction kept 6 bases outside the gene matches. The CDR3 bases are TGTGCCAGCAGCATACAGGGGGCGCGGACAGATACGCAGTATTTT. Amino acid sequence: CASSIQGARTDTQYF.

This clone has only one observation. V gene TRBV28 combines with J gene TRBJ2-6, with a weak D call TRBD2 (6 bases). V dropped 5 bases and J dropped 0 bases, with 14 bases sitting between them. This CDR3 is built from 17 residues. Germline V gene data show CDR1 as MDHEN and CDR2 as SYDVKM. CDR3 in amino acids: CASSLGGSPSGANVLTF. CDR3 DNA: TGTGCCAGCAGTCTCGGAGGGTCCCCCTCTGGGGCCAACGTCCTGACTTTC.

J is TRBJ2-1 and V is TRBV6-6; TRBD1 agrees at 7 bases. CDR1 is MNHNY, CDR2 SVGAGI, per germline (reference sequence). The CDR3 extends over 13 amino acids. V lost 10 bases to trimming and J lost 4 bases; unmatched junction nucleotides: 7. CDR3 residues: CAIRDSSYNEQFF. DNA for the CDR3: TGTGCCATACGGGACAGTAGTTACAATGAGCAGTTCTTC.

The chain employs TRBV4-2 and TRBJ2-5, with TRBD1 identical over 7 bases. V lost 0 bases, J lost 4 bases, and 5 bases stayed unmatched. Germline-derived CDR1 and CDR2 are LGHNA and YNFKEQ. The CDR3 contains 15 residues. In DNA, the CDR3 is TGTGCCAGCAGCCAAGATTTTGGGGACAGAGAGACCCAGTACTTC. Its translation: CASSQDFGDRETQYF.

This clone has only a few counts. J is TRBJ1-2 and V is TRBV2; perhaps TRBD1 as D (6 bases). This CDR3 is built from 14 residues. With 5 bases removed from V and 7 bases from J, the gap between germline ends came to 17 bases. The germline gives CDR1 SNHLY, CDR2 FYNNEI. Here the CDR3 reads CASSLGGQGGGYTF. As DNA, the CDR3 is TGTGCCAGCAGTTTGGGGGGGCAGGGCGGTGGCTACACCTTC.

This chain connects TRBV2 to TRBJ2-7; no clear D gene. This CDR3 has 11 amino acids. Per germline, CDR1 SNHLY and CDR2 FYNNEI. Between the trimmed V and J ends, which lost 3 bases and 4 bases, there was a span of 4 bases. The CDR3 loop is CASSDRYEQYF. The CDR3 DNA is TGTGCCAGCAGTGACCGGTACGAGCAGTACTTC.

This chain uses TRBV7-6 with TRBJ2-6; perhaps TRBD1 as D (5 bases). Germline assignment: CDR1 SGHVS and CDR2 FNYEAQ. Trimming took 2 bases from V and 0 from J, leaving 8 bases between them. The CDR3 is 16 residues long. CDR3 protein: CASSLRQGSGANVLTF. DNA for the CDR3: TGTGCCAGCAGCTTACGCCAGGGCTCTGGGGCCAACGTCCTGACTTTC.

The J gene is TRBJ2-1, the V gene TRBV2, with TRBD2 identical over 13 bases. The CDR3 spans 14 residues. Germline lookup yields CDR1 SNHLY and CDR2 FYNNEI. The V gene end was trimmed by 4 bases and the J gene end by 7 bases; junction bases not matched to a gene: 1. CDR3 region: CASSGLAGGNEQFF. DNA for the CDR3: TGTGCCAGCAGTGGACTAGCGGGGGGAAATGAGCAGTTCTTC.

The CDR3 DNA is TGTGCCAGCAGCGGCAGGGCGAATAACTATGGCTACACCTTC. Amino acids: CASSGRANNYGYTF. J is TRBJ1-2 and V is TRBV25-1, with D possibly TRBD1 on 5 matching bases. The V end lost 6 bases, the J end lost 1 base, and 12 bases lay between the germline ends. Germline lookup yields CDR1 MGHDK and CDR2 SYGVNS. The CDR3 has 14 residues.

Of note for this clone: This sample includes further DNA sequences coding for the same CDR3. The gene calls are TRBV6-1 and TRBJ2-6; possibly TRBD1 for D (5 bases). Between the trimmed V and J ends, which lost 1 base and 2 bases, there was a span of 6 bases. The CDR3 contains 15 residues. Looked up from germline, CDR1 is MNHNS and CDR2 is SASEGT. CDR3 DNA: TGTGCCAGCAGTGAAGGGGGCACTGGGGCCAACGTCCTGACTTTC. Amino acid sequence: CASSEGGTGANVLTF.

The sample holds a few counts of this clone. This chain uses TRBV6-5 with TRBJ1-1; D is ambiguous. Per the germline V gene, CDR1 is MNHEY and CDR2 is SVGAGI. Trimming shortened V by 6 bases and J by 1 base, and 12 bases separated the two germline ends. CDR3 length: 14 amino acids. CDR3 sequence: CASSLTGKNTEAFF. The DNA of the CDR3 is TGTGCCAGCAGCCTCACGGGAAAGAACACTGAAGCTTTCTTT.

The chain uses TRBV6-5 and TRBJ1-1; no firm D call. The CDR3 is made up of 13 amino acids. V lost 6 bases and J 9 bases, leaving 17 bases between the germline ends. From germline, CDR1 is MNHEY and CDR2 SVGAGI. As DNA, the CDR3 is TGTGCCAGCAGGTACACGGGGTCGGTTCAAGCTTTCTTT. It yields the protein CASRYTGSVQAFF.

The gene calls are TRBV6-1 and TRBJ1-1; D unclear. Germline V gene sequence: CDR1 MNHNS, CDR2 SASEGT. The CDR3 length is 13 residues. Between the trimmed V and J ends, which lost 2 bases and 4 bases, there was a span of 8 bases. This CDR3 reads CASSESRGTEAFF. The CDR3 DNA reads TGTGCCAGCAGTGAATCCAGAGGCACTGAAGCTTTCTTT.